This T cell receptor (beta chain) derives from a study of cytomegalovirus exposure and HLA in healthy donors. This PCR relied on a set of 60 Vbeta primers and 13 Jbeta primers. Profiling relied on immunoSEQ multiplex PCR, and the TCRdb table lists in-frame clones only, not all of them. Of about 190,000 clones listed, about four fifths are singletons. This clone was observed a few times. The germline CDR1 and CDR2 sequences are SGHTA and FQGNSA. The CDR3 length is 12 residues. The germline V and J ends were trimmed by 6 bases and 8 bases, with 14 bases remaining between them. The sample taken for sequencing was PBMCs. The TCR was taken from a man between 18 and 35 years old in good health and CMV-seronegative. The chain has TRBV7-2 and TRBJ2-7; no firm D call. The CDR3 nucleotides read TGTGCCAGCAGTATCTTACTGGGCCAGCAGTACTTC. It yields the protein CASSILLGQQYF.